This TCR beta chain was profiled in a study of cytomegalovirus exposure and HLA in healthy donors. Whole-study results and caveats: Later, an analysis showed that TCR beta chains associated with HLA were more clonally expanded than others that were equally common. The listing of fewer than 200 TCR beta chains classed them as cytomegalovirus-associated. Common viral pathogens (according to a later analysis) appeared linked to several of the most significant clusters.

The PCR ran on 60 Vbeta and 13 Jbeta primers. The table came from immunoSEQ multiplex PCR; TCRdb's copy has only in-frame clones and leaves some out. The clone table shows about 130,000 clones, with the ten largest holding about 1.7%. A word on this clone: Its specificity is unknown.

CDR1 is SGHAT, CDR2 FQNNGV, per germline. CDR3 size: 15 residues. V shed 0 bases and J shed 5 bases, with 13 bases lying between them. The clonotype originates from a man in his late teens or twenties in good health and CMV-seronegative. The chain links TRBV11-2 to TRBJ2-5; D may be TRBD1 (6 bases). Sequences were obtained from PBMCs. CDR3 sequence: CASSLDRQVGETQYF. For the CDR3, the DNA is TGTGCCAGCAGCTTAGACCGACAGGTCGGGGAGACCCAGTACTTC.